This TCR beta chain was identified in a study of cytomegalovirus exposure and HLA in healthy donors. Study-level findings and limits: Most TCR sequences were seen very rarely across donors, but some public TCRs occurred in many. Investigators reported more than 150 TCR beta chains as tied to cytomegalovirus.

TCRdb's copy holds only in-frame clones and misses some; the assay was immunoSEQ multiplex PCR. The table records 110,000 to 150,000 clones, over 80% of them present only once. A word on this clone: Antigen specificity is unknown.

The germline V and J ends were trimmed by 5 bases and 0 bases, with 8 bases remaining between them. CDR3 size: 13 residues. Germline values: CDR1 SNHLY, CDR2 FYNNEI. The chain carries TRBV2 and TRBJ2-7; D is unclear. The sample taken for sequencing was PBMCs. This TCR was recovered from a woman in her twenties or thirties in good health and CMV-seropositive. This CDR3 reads CASSPSNSYEQYF. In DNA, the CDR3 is TGTGCCAGCAGTCCCTCTAACTCCTACGAGCAGTACTTC.